This is a list of T cell receptor beta chains from one sample in a study of cytotoxic CD8 clonotypes in ibrutinib-treated CLL. The repertoire was sequenced with immunoSEQ multiplex PCR; TCRdb's copy has only in-frame clones and lacks some. Altogether over 65,000 clones are present, about 85% being singletons, with the ten largest covering roughly 5%. The specimen was PBMCs, collected after 12 months of ibrutinib treatment. These receptors were taken from a human donor with chronic lymphocytic leukemia. CDR3s include the opening cysteine and the closing phenylalanine or tryptophan. The order of the fields is J gene, clone size, V gene, D gene, CDR3 DNA, CDR3 protein. The D gene is left open where the match is weak. Expanded clones get a size class; other rows say once, few or many, or leave the size out.

TRBJ2-5	.	TRBV7-2	.	TGTGCCAGCAGCTTAGGGGCAGGGCCGGGGGAGACCCAGTACTTC	CASSLGAGPGETQYF
TRBJ1-2	.	TRBV28	.	TGTGCCAGCAGTCTCCCGACCGGAGGCTATGGCTACACCTTC	CASSLPTGGYGYTF
TRBJ2-7	.	TRBV23-1	.	TGCGCCAGCAGTCACCCCGACTCCACCTCCACCCTAGTGGAGCAGTACTTC	CASSHPDSTSTLVEQYF
TRBJ2-7	.	TRBV28	TRBD1	TGTGCCTCGGGACAGGGGCCCTACGAGCAGTACTTC	CASGQGPYEQYF
TRBJ2-5	.	TRBV5-1	.	TGCGCCAGCGGCCCGGCGCGGCAAGAGACCCAGTACTTC	CASGPARQETQYF
TRBJ2-1	.	TRBV28	.	TGTGCCAGCAGTTTCTTAGTGAGGTCCTACAATGAGCAGTTCTTC	CASSFLVRSYNEQFF
TRBJ2-1	.	TRBV9	TRBD2	TGTGCCAGCAGCGTAGCTTGGGGACTAGCGGCCCAGGGGGAGCAGTTCTTC	CASSVAWGLAAQGEQFF
TRBJ2-3	.	TRBV18	.	TGTGCCAGCTCACCGGGGATCTCAGATACGCAGTATTTT	CASSPGISDTQYF
TRBJ1-4	.	TRBV10-3	.	TGTGCCATCAGCAAATCGCGGGGAGGGCATGAAAAACTGTTTTTT	CAISKSRGGHEKLFF
TRBJ2-5	.	TRBV6-1	TRBD2	TGTGCCAGCAGTGGCCTAGCGGGATCAGGGGAGACCCAGTACTTC	CASSGLAGSGETQYF
TRBJ1-6	.	TRBV7-2	TRBD1	TGTGCCAGCACCCAGGGGGCTGGATCACCCCTCCACTTT	CASTQGAGSPLHF
TRBJ1-2	.	TRBV6-5	TRBD1	TGTGCCAGCAGGACAACAGGGGCTGTTTGGGGCTACACCTTC	CASRTTGAVWGYTF
TRBJ1-2	once	TRBV10-3	.	TGTGCCATCAGTGAGTCGGAGGGATCCTATGGCTACACCTTC	CAISESEGSYGYTF
TRBJ2-7	.	TRBV7-2	.	TGTGCCAGCAGCTTAGCGGCAGGACCCTACGAGCAGTACTTC	CASSLAAGPYEQYF
TRBJ1-1	.	TRBV15	.	TGTGCCACCAGCAGACCCTCAGGGTCTGAAGCTTTCTTT	CATSRPSGSEAFF
TRBJ2-1	.	TRBV9	TRBD2	TGTGCCAGCAGCGTAGCGGGAGGACACAATGAGCAGTTCTTC	CASSVAGGHNEQFF
TRBJ1-3	.	TRBV28	.	TGTGCCAGCAGTTCGAGTGGGCCGCTCTCTGGAAACACCATATATTTT	CASSSSGPLSGNTIYF
TRBJ1-5	.	TRBV18	TRBD1	TGTGCCAGCTCAACAGGGGACAATCAGCCCCAGCATTTT	CASSTGDNQPQHF
TRBJ1-4	.	TRBV27	TRBD1	TGTGCCAGCAGTTCACCGGGACAGGGGTCTGAAAAACTGTTTTTT	CASSSPGQGSEKLFF
TRBJ2-1	.	TRBV9	TRBD2	TGTGCCAGCAGCCTCTGGGCGGGAGGCGATGAGCAGTTCTTC	CASSLWAGGDEQFF
TRBJ1-4	.	TRBV18	.	TGTGCCAGCTCCGGGCCACAACTGTTTTTT	CASSGPQLFF
TRBJ2-1	.	TRBV28	TRBD2	TGTGCCAGCAGTTTAGGGCTAGCGGGCTACAATGAGCAGTTCTTC	CASSLGLAGYNEQFF
TRBJ2-3	.	TRBV5-8	.	TGTGCCAGCACCATAGGGGGTCCGGGGACAGATACGCAGTATTTT	CASTIGGPGTDTQYF
TRBJ2-7	.	TRBV18	.	TGTGCCAGCTCACCAGGGACAATTGGGGAGCAGTACTTC	CASSPGTIGEQYF
TRBJ2-3	.	TRBV5-1	TRBD2	TGCGCCAGCAGCTTGGCTAGCGGGGGGCCGGATACGCAGTATTTT	CASSLASGGPDTQYF
TRBJ2-5	.	TRBV9	.	TGTGCCAGCAGCGTAGCTACTGGGACCAGGGAGACCCAGTACTTC	CASSVATGTRETQYF
TRBJ1-5	.	TRBV27	.	TGTGCCAGCTCCGAGGGGCGGGGCAATCAGCCCCAGCATTTT	CASSEGRGNQPQHF
TRBJ1-2	.	TRBV5-4	TRBD1	TGTGCCAGCAGCTTACCGGTGGGACAGAACTATGGCTACACCTTC	CASSLPVGQNYGYTF
TRBJ1-3	.	TRBV2	.	TGTGCCAGCAGTGAAGGGTCGGGAAACACCATATATTTT	CASSEGSGNTIYF
TRBJ1-2	once	TRBV6-1	.	TGTGCCAGCAGCGCCGGGGACTATGGCTACACCTTC	CASSAGDYGYTF
TRBJ2-1	.	TRBV4-1	TRBD2	TGCGCCAGCAGCCAAGATACGGCTAGCGGGTACAATGAGCAGTTCTTC	CASSQDTASGYNEQFF
TRBJ1-5	.	TRBV5-8	.	TGTGCCAGCAGCTCCCGGGACCCACAGCATTTT	CASSSRDPQHF
TRBJ1-5	.	TRBV6-1	.	TGTGCCAGCCGGCGGGGGCAGGCGGGTCAGCCCCAGCATTTT	CASRRGQAGQPQHF
TRBJ1-6	.	TRBV30	TRBD1	TGTGCCTGGAGCGCCAGGGGACAGGGACATTCACCCCTCCACTTT	CAWSARGQGHSPLHF
TRBJ1-2	.	TRBV18	.	TGTGCCAGCTCACCCTTGCGTGGGGGGAACTATGGCTACACCTTC	CASSPLRGGNYGYTF
TRBJ2-1	.	TRBV28	.	TGTGCCAGCAGTACCCGGGTCCGCCGGCAGTTCTTC	CASSTRVRRQFF
TRBJ2-1	.	TRBV7-2	TRBD2	TGTGCCAGCAGCCAAGGACTAGGGGTAGGGGATGAGCAGTTCTTC	CASSQGLGVGDEQFF
TRBJ2-2	.	TRBV10-3	.	TGTGCCATCAGTACGACGACGAACACCGGGGAGCTGTTTTTT	CAISTTTNTGELFF
TRBJ2-2	.	TRBV18	.	TGTGCCAGCTCACCCCTTTCGGCAGGCGACACCGGGGAGCTGTTTTTT	CASSPLSAGDTGELFF
TRBJ2-3	.	TRBV4-2	.	TGTGCCAGCAGCCAAGATGGGGCTAGTGGGGCAGATACGCAGTATTTT	CASSQDGASGADTQYF
TRBJ2-1	once	TRBV14	.	TGTGCCAGCAGCCAAGAGCCCAATGAGCAGTTCTTC	CASSQEPNEQFF
TRBJ1-4	.	TRBV28	.	TGTGCCAGCAGTAGTCCGGGGGCTTCAACTAATGAAAAACTGTTTTTT	CASSSPGASTNEKLFF
TRBJ2-5	.	TRBV28	.	TGTGCCAGCAGGATTGAGGGGACCCAGTACTTC	CASRIEGTQYF
TRBJ1-2	.	TRBV28	.	TGTGCCAGCAGTTTATACGGGTCAGGGGGCTACACCTTC	CASSLYGSGGYTF
TRBJ2-4	few	TRBV7-9	TRBD1	TGTGCCAGCAGCTTAGACAGGGGAAAAAACATTCAGTACTTC	CASSLDRGKNIQYF
TRBJ1-2	.	TRBV6-1	.	TGTGCCAGCAGTGGGCGTCCGGGGGGGGCCCATGGCTACACCTTC	CASSGRPGGAHGYTF
TRBJ2-5	.	TRBV6-5	.	TGTGCCAGCAGTTACCCAGGACTCGGAGAGACCCAGTACTTC	CASSYPGLGETQYF
TRBJ2-3	many	TRBV4-2	.	TGTGCCAGCAGCCGCCCCACTAGTTCCCCCACAGATACGCAGTATTTT	CASSRPTSSPTDTQYF
TRBJ1-1	.	TRBV5-6	.	TGTGCCAGCAGCTTGGGTGCGAACACTGAAGCTTTCTTT	CASSLGANTEAFF
TRBJ1-1	once	TRBV9	.	TGTGCCAGCAGCGTAGTCCCTGACACTGAAGCTTTCTTT	CASSVVPDTEAFF
TRBJ1-5	.	TRBV18	.	TGTGCCAGCTCACCACGAGGAATGCAGCCCCAGCATTTT	CASSPRGMQPQHF
TRBJ1-1	.	TRBV12-1	.	TGTGCCAGCAGCGCGGACAGGGGGCGGGACACTGAAGCTTTCTTT	CASSADRGRDTEAFF
TRBJ2-5	.	TRBV7-3	.	TGTGCCAGCAGCCTCGGGGCGGGGAGGCAAGAGACCCAGTACTTC	CASSLGAGRQETQYF
TRBJ2-7	.	TRBV30	.	TGTGCCTGGAGCGGGACACCATACGAGCAGTACTTC	CAWSGTPYEQYF